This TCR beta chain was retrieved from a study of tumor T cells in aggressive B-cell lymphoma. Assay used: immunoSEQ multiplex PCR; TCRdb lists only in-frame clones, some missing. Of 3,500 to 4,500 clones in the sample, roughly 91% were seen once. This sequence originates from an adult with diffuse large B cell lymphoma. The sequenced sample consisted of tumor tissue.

The CDR3 DNA reads as TGTGCCAGCTCACCACCGGGCCAGGGGGTTGGCTACAATGAGCAGTTCTTC. Amino acid sequence: CASSPPGQGVGYNEQFF. The rearrangement uses TRBV18 and TRBJ2-1; 7 bases agree with TRBD1. V trimming: 0 bases; J trimming: 3 bases; junction bases outside the gene matches: 8. This CDR3 has 17 amino acids. CDR1 and CDR2 (germline): KGHSH, LQKENI.